This entry concerns a single T cell receptor (beta chain). In its sample, this clonotype was seen once. Its antigen has not been determined. A much more abundant neighbour one base away suggests this may be a read error. The CDR3 ends on some other residue instead of the conserved phenylalanine or tryptophan, so this is likely a read error. Via the germline V gene (reference sequence), CDR1 is DFQATT and CDR2 SNEGSKA. The CDR3 totals 14 residues, both ends included. The DNA shown is the 42-base CDR3, in frame from base 1. Trimming accounts for 5 bases at V and 2 bases at J, while the number of junction bases matched to no gene is 9. These data come from a study of T-cell memory formation after mild COVID-19 (dated by TCRdb to the early 2020s). For the study in its entirety: TCR sequence clusters from the two donors were found to be largely donor specific. T-cell clones expanding and contracting after mild COVID-19 in two donors were tracked by longitudinal TCRalpha and TCRbeta repertoire sequencing. The cohort was made up of two young adult volunteers, one female and one male, who were previously healthy.

Ficoll-Paque density gradient centrifugation was used to isolate PBMCs. Findings and caveats that apply to the study as a whole: SARS-CoV-2 specificity of the second-wave clones peaking on day 37 was not confirmed. Some responding clones were found in pre-infection memory, which suggests that pre-existing cross-reactive memory T cells took part in the SARS-CoV-2 response. From day 15 to 85, contracting clones showed balanced CD4/CD8 phenotypes, whereas a second wave of clones that expanded from day 15 to 37 leaned towards CD4+. Contracting CD4+ clones were found mainly in CM and EM memory subsets, while CD8+ clones were enriched in EMRA. The study covered only two mild cases, and larger cohorts including severe cases with pre-infection samples were considered necessary.

The data were produced on an Illumina NovaSeq 6000. TCRalpha and TCRbeta cDNA libraries were constructed by 5'RACE with constant-segment primers, with sample barcodes and unique molecular identifiers being introduced. RNA was extracted from every sample with Trizol reagent. Libraries were amplified in two PCR steps, with a second sample barcode and Illumina TruSeq adapters added in the second step. Sequencing of the libraries was done on an Illumina NovaSeq, producing 2 x 150 bp paired-end reads. The original pipeline was this. The reads were demultiplexed and collapsed into UMI-guided consensus sequences using migec v1.2.7. Using mixcr v2.1.11, UMI consensuses were aligned to TRA and TRB V and J templates and then assembled into clonotypes. Expanded or contracted clonotypes were those called significant by both edgeR and NoisET, with noise models trained on biological replicates. For edgeR calls, the thresholds were a false discovery rate-adjusted p below 0.01 and a log2 fold-change of 1. PCA with hierarchical clustering of max-normalized trajectories of the 1000 most abundant clonotypes was used as exploratory dynamics analysis. Separately sequenced CD4+ and CD8+ repertoires were used to assign a CD4 or CD8 phenotype to each responding clone. TCRdb handled the public reads itself, with Q25 trimming in fastp and clone calling in MiXCR, and kept productive beta chains. Every distinct CDR3 protein forms one entry, paired with its most common genes and DNA. V and J calls and clone size were set by TCRdb, not the authors. Across this sample there are about 200,000 distinct CDR3 sequences, with about 18% seen only once. Of the sample, 2.4% falls within the top ten clones.

This receptor was obtained from an adult woman who had mild COVID-19 (a few samples of this study predate the infection). The sample titles of this study are shuffled in the database, so cell type and time point are left out; the donor was told from shared clones. Recombination connected TRBV20-1 to TRBJ2-7; 7 of the junction bases match TRBD2. The specimen was PBMCs or a T cell subset sorted from them (not recorded which). CDR3 reads: CSAPRAGQTYEQYL. The DNA sequence is given as TGCAGTGCTCCGAGAGCGGGGCAGACCTACGAGCAGTACTTA.